One T cell receptor beta chain is described in this entry. Its antigen is not identified. A much larger clone lies a single base off, so this may be a read error. The Oncomine TCR Beta short-read assay was what sequenced the DNA obtained from cultured CD4+ T cells. Cultures of CD4+ T cells served as the source for extracting genomic DNA. TCRdb redid the calling of the PCR reads with MiXCR, one entry per CDR3 protein. The sample lists 20,000 to 25,000 distinct CDR3 sequences; roughly 46% were seen once. Between the trimmed V and J ends, which lost 1 base and 7 bases, there was a span of 8 bases. The CDR3 runs to 13 residues. From germline, CDR1 is MNHEY and CDR2 SVGAGI. Sample time point: late sampling 161 to 241 days after vaccination in a few convalescent patients. Treatment of the sample: roughly ten-day PBMC culture with coronavirus spike peptide pools or control peptides (ViraFEST assay). With around ten days of culture completed, CD4+ T cells were isolated by negative selection.

This specimen comes from a study of vaccination and CD4 T cells after COVID-19. At the level of the study: Convalescent patients gave post-COVID blood a median about 100 days post-diagnosis, range 35 to 161. Timing of post-vaccine sample collection was a median about 72 days after dose two, with a range of 14 to 241.

This chain uses TRBV6-5 with TRBJ1-5; possible D gene TRBD1, 6 bases. The TCR was taken from a human donor who had recovered from COVID-19. The sequencing used CD4+ T cells from blood, cultured in vitro, collected about 7 months after SARS-CoV-2 vaccination. DNA of the CDR3: TGTGCCAGCAGTTACTGGGGGCTCCAGCCCCAGCATTTT. Translating gives CASSYWGLQPQHF.